A single sample gave rise to the 9 T cell receptor beta chains below, sequenced in a study of blood T cells in healthy people across ages. The authors ran a second PCR of about 7 to 12 cycles using a sample-barcoded 5' primer and a J-beta primer mix. TCRdb reprocessed the 5' RACE reads via MiXCR and lists one record per CDR3 protein. The top ten hold 11% of the sample, which has about 1.6 million distinct CDR3 sequences, roughly a third seen once. The specimen was blood. The source of these receptors is a woman aged 25 to 45 in good health.

This clonotype was seen only a few times. V usage is TRBV5-5 and J usage is TRBJ2-1; 8 positions match TRBD2. Germline CDR1 and CDR2: SGHKS and YYEKEE (reference sequence). Trimming took 4 bases from V and 6 from J; bases not matched to a gene: 9. The CDR3 sequence is 15 residues long. CDR3 DNA sequence: TGTGCCAGCAGCCTGGAGCGACGGGAGGGCAATGAGCAGTTCTTC. Residues: CASSLERREGNEQFF.

This clonotype was found a few times. The chain joins TRBV7-2 to TRBJ1-1; 7 bases fit TRBD1. V gave up 3 bases and J gave up 0 bases; unmatched junction bases: 7. CDR1 is SGHTA, CDR2 FQGNSA, per germline. The CDR3 consists of 16 residues. CDR3 sequence reads: CASSLETGAMNTEAFF. CDR3 nucleotide sequence: TGTGCCAGCAGCTTGGAAACAGGGGCTATGAACACTGAAGCTTTCTTT.

V gene TRBV7-2 combines with J gene TRBJ1-5; 9 positions agree with TRBD1. Germline V CDR1 and CDR2: SGHTA, FQGNSA. The CDR3 consists of 16 residues. The ends lost 2 bases at V and 5 bases at J; junction bases unmatched: 7. CDR3 protein: CASSLLMTGGDQPQHF. CDR3 coding DNA: TGTGCCAGCAGCTTACTCATGACAGGGGGGGATCAGCCCCAGCATTTT.

Concerning this clonotype itself: Relative to the germline gene, one junction end is altered; a read error may explain this. The chain has TRBV4-1 and TRBJ2-3; 12 nucleotides align to TRBD1. The CDR3 spans 16 residues. Germline V lookup: CDR1 MGHRA, CDR2 YSYEKL. This chain's CDR3 is CASSPRRGQGADTQYF. The DNA of the CDR3 is TGCGCCAGCAGCCCCCGGAGGGGACAGGGGGCAGATACACAGTATTTT.

This chain links TRBV5-1 with TRBJ2-6; D might be TRBD1 (5 bases). CDR1 and CDR2 (germline): SGHRS, YFSETQ. The CDR3 sequence is 15 residues long. Between the trimmed V and J ends, which lost 4 bases and 0 bases, there was a span of 8 bases. CDR3 amino acids: CASSTGDSGANVLTF. For the CDR3, the DNA is TGCGCCAGCAGCACAGGCGACTCTGGGGCCAACGTCCTGACTTTC.

The chain recombines TRBV7-2 with TRBJ2-1; D unresolved. Trimming removed 5 bases from V and 10 bases from J, with 12 bases in between. Germline assignment: CDR1 SGHTA and CDR2 FQGNSA. The CDR3 is 12 residues long. This chain's CDR3 is CASSPSVVEQFF. CDR3 nucleotides: TGTGCCAGCAGCCCGTCAGTGGTCGAGCAGTTCTTC.

V and J are TRBV28 and TRBJ2-3; 8 bases align to TRBD2. The CDR3 has 19 amino acids. The germline gives CDR1 MDHEN, CDR2 SYDVKM. Germline trimming cut 3 bases from V and 5 bases from J; bases unmatched to any gene: 19. The CDR3 coding sequence is TGTGCCAGCAGTTTCGACCTTAACCTAGGGACTAGGATTGGAGATACGCAGTATTTT. Encoded protein: CASSFDLNLGTRIGDTQYF.

Comment on this clonotype: This CDR3 fails to terminate in the conserved phenylalanine or tryptophan, so it likely reflects a read error. The chain couples TRBV11-2 to TRBJ2-1; 10 nucleotides line up with TRBD2. CDR1 SGHAT and CDR2 FQNNGV come from the germline V gene. The V gene end was trimmed by 5 bases and the J gene end by 11 bases; junction bases not matched to a gene: 6. The CDR3 totals 13 residues. The CDR3 nucleotides read TGTGCCAGCAGCCTCGGACTAGCGGCTCAGCAGTTCGTC. Translation: CASSLGLAAQQFV.

The sample holds a few counts of this clonotype. J is TRBJ2-4 and V is TRBV4-1; 13 bases match TRBD2. The CDR3 has 17 amino acids. J lost 3 bases, V lost 1 base, and 3 bases had no gene match. CDR1 and CDR2 from the germline V gene are MGHRA and YSYEKL. In DNA, the CDR3 is TGCGCCAGCAGCCAAGGCCGACTAGCGGGAGGCAAAAACATTCAGTACTTC. Translating gives CASSQGRLAGGKNIQYF.